Following are 28 T cell receptor beta chains from one sample sequenced in a study of beta chain features in type 1 diabetes. These TCRs are of unknown antigen specificity. General study findings and limits: TCRB CDR3s from Type 1 diabetes patients were moderately but significantly shorter in all four CD4+ subsets.

The isolated RNA, all of it, was reverse transcribed, so expressed TCRB transcripts were what got sequenced. Profiled with immunoSEQ multiplex PCR; TCRdb holds only in-frame clones, not every one. In the table there are 250,000 to 300,000 clones, 20% to 25% of which are singletons. The sample comprised naive CD4+ T cells from blood. These receptors originate from a woman in her twenties or thirties with type 1 diabetes.

V and J are TRBV29-1 and TRBJ1-4; 8 bases fit TRBD1. J gave up 6 bases and V 6 bases, and 3 bases lay outside the gene matches. The CDR3 is 12 amino acids. CDR1 SQVTM and CDR2 ANQGSEA come from the germline V gene. The DNA for the CDR3 is TGCAGCGTCGGACAGGGCTATGAAAAACTGTTTTTT. It encodes CSVGQGYEKLFF.

V is TRBV27 and J is TRBJ2-1; no clear D. Germline CDR1 reads MNHEY; CDR2 reads SMNVEV (reference sequence). The V end was cut by 6 bases, the J end by 9 bases, with 15 bases between. CDR3 length: 13 residues. The CDR3 bases are TGTGCCAGCAGCTTGCCGGTTGCAGGTGAGCAGTTCTTC. Translating it yields CASSLPVAGEQFF.

This clone turned up a few times. V gene TRBV30 combines with J gene TRBJ2-5; 9 nucleotides agree with TRBD1. The CDR3 sequence is 13 residues long. Trimming cost V 3 bases and J 5 bases; bases outside gene matches: 4. Germline CDR1 GTSNPN, CDR2 SVGIG (reference sequence). This CDR3 reads CAWRYRGQETQYF. The CDR3 coding sequence is TGTGCCTGGAGATACAGGGGGCAGGAGACCCAGTACTTC. Variable domain in full (rest from reference TRBV30 and TRBJ2-5): SQTIHQWPATLVQPVGSPLSLECTVEGTSNPNLYWYRQAAGRGLQLLFYSVGIGQISSEVPQNLSASRPQDRQFILSSKKLLLSDSGFYLCAWRYRGQETQYFGPGTRLLVL.

The chain has TRBV30 and TRBJ1-5; 12 nucleotides line up with TRBD1. The CDR3 length is 14 residues. J was trimmed by 9 bases and V by 2 bases; bases with no gene match: 5. Germline lookup yields CDR1 GTSNPN and CDR2 SVGIG (reference sequence). CDR3 loop: CAWSPGQGASPQHF. The CDR3 DNA sequence: TGTGCCTGGAGTCCGGGACAGGGGGCATCGCCCCAGCATTTT. Based on the CDR3 plus reference TRBV30 and TRBJ1-5, the full variable domain is SQTIHQWPATLVQPVGSPLSLECTVEGTSNPNLYWYRQAAGRGLQLLFYSVGIGQISSEVPQNLSASRPQDRQFILSSKKLLLSDSGFYLCAWSPGQGASPQHFGDGTRLSIL.

This chain uses TRBV19 with TRBJ1-1; no definite D call. The CDR3 runs to 14 residues. The germline gives CDR1 LNHDA, CDR2 SQIVND (reference sequence). The V and J ends lost 4 bases and 0 bases respectively, with 9 bases between them. CDR3 amino acids: CASSRVDLNTEAFF. DNA for the CDR3: TGTGCCAGTAGTAGGGTGGACTTGAACACTGAAGCTTTCTTT. The whole variable domain, remainder taken from reference TRBV19 and TRBJ1-1, is DGGITQSPKYLFRKEGQNVTLSCEQNLNHDAMYWYRQDPGQGLRLIYYSQIVNDFQKGDIAEGYSVSREKKESFPLTVTSAQKNPTAFYLCASSRVDLNTEAFFGQGTRLTVV.

This clone has only a few counts. This chain joins TRBV30 and TRBJ2-7; 12 bases fit TRBD2. Trimming at V came to 3 bases and at J to 3 bases, leaving 3 bases not matched to a gene. CDR1 and CDR2 (germline): GTSNPN, SVGIG (reference sequence). CDR3 length equals 14 residues. The CDR3 DNA reads as TGTGCCTGGAGCAGACTAGCGGGAGTCTACGAGCAGTACTTC. This translates into CAWSRLAGVYEQYF.

The CDR3 bases are TGTGCCAGTCGGGACTTACAGGGGAACTATGGCTACACCTTC. Translated: CASRDLQGNYGYTF. This rearrangement joins TRBV19 to TRBJ1-2; 7 nucleotides line up with TRBD1. Trimming took 8 bases from V and 2 from J; bases not matched to a gene: 8. The CDR3 is 14 amino acids. CDR1 and CDR2 (germline): LNHDA, SQIVND (reference sequence).

This clone was seen only a few times. The V gene is TRBV28, the J gene TRBJ1-5, with D hard to call. Trimming stripped 3 bases from V and 4 bases from J, with 13 bases between. CDR3 length equals 15 residues. Germline-derived CDR1 and CDR2 are MDHEN and SYDVKM. The CDR3 region has the DNA TGTGCCAGCAGTTTGGCCCCCCTTGTTAATCAGCCCCAGCATTTT. It is translated as CASSLAPLVNQPQHF.

The genes are TRBV15 and TRBJ2-7, with 12 nucleotides matching TRBD1. The CDR3 contains 14 residues. V was clipped by 5 bases and J by 5 bases; unmatched bases: 4. The germline V gene encodes CDR1 LNHNV and CDR2 YYDKDF (reference sequence). In nucleotides, the CDR3 is TGTGCCACCAGCGGGGACAGGGGGCGAGACGAGCAGTACTTC. Amino acid sequence: CATSGDRGRDEQYF.

V gene TRBV21-1 combines with J gene TRBJ1-5; TRBD1 was called by the table and not checked on the DNA. TRBV21-1 is assigned pseudogene status. This CDR3 has 15 residues. The CDR3 is CASSKRGQGQQPQHF. CDR3 coding DNA: TGTGCCAGCAGCAAGAGGGGACAGGGTCAACAGCCCCAGCATTTT.

This clone occurred a few times. This sequence joins TRBV10-3 and TRBJ2-7; 12 nucleotides align to TRBD2. This CDR3 has 14 residues. Germline CDR1 is ENHRY and CDR2 is SYGVKD. Trimming took 3 bases from V and 6 from J; bases not matched to a gene: 3. The CDR3 nucleotides are TGTGCCATCAGTGAATCTAGCGGGGGGGCCGAGCAGTACTTC. Its translation is CAISESSGGAEQYF.

This clone has more than one count but fewer than ten. The gene calls are TRBV2 and TRBJ2-5; D possibly corresponds to TRBD2 (6 bases). The CDR3 contains 13 residues. Trimming stripped 6 bases from V and 1 base from J, with 9 bases between. CDR1 is SNHLY and CDR2 is FYNNEI in the germline V gene. Written as DNA, the CDR3 is TGTGCCAGCAGCGGGGACTTCCAAGAGACCCAGTACTTC. This sequence encodes CASSGDFQETQYF.

The chain couples TRBV12-5 to TRBJ2-2, with no clear D. The CDR3 is 13 residues long. Germline V gives CDR1 LGHNT, CDR2 FRNRAP. V was shortened by 3 bases and J by 4 bases, with 6 bases between the two germline ends. This CDR3 is CASGFRLTGELFF. In nucleotides, the CDR3 is TGTGCTAGTGGTTTTCGTCTCACCGGGGAGCTGTTTTTT.

The chain joins TRBV30 to TRBJ2-3, with D unresolved. The germline gives CDR1 GTSNPN, CDR2 SVGIG (reference sequence). The V gene lost 5 bases and the J gene lost 1 base, with 10 bases spanning the gap. CDR3 length: 13 amino acids. The CDR3 here is CAWDRLGTDTQYF. The CDR3 nucleotides are TGTGCCTGGGATCGGTTGGGCACAGATACGCAGTATTTT.

The chain links TRBV5-4 to TRBJ2-3, with TRBD2 identical over 9 bases. V gave up 1 base and J gave up 3 bases; unmatched junction bases: 3. The length of the CDR3 is 15 residues. Germline loops: CDR1 SGHNT, CDR2 YYREEE (reference sequence). Here the CDR3 reads CASSLWLAGTDTQYF. The CDR3 region has the DNA TGTGCCAGCAGCTTGTGGCTAGCGGGGACAGATACGCAGTATTTT.

This clone was observed a handful of times. The chain couples TRBV5-4 to TRBJ2-1; D possibly corresponds to TRBD1 (6 bases). From germline, CDR1 is SGHNT and CDR2 YYREEE (reference sequence). Trimming stripped 8 bases from V and 6 bases from J, with 9 bases between. This CDR3 region has 11 residues. Here the CDR3 DNA reads TGTGCCAGACACAGGGCCAATGAGCAGTTCTTC. Its translation: CARHRANEQFF.

This clone occurred a few times. The chain uses TRBV29-1 and TRBJ1-1; D ambiguous. The V gene lost 4 bases and the J gene lost 0 bases, with 6 bases spanning the gap. This CDR3 spans 12 amino acids. The germline CDR1 and CDR2 sequences are SQVTM and ANQGSEA. The CDR3 sequence is CSVARLNTEAFF. The CDR3 region has the DNA TGCAGCGTTGCCAGATTGAACACTGAAGCTTTCTTT.

The J gene is TRBJ2-5, the V gene TRBV29-1; D perhaps matches TRBD2 (5 bases). The CDR3 consists of 13 residues. Germline CDR1 and CDR2: SQVTM and ANQGSEA. V gave up 0 bases and J gave up 5 bases, with 10 bases separating them. The CDR3 DNA sequence: TGCAGCGTTGAAGATGTCGGGAAGGAGACCCAGTACTTC. Translated: CSVEDVGKETQYF.

V is TRBV29-1 and J is TRBJ2-3, with 7 bases identical to TRBD1. CDR1 is SQVTM, CDR2 ANQGSEA, per germline. This CDR3 has 14 residues. After removal of 1 base from V and 2 bases from J, the junction contained 3 bases not matched to a gene. The CDR3 reads CSVEGDRNTDTQYF. The CDR3, as DNA: TGCAGCGTTGAAGGGGACAGAAACACAGATACGCAGTATTTT.

The V and J genes are TRBV30 and TRBJ1-5; D is uncertain. Trimming removed 2 bases from V and 5 bases from J, with 10 bases in between. The CDR3 has 13 amino acids. The germline V gene encodes CDR1 GTSNPN and CDR2 SVGIG (reference sequence). In DNA, the CDR3 is TGTGCCTGGAGTTTCGACGGGTATCAGCCCCAGCATTTT. As protein: CAWSFDGYQPQHF.

The J gene is TRBJ2-6, the V gene TRBV30, with a tentative D call TRBD1 (6 bases). The germline gives CDR1 GTSNPN, CDR2 SVGIG (reference sequence). Trimming took 3 bases from V and 0 from J, leaving 18 bases between them. The CDR3 sequence is 18 residues long. In DNA, the CDR3 is TGTGCCTGGAGCCACCGCAGGGACACCTTCTCTGGGGCCAACGTCCTGACTTTC. As protein: CAWSHRRDTFSGANVLTF.

The chain links TRBV7-2 to TRBJ2-5, with 8 bases lining up with TRBD1. With V trimmed by 6 bases and J by 5 bases, 8 bases remained unmatched. CDR3 size: 14 residues. Per the germline V gene, CDR1 is SGHTA and CDR2 is FQGNSA. The CDR3 DNA reads as TGTGCCAGCAGTAACAGGGGGAATTATGAGACCCAGTACTTC. It is translated as CASSNRGNYETQYF.

This clone appeared a single time. V usage is TRBV25-1 and J usage is TRBJ2-2; TRBD1 might be the D (6 bases). The CDR3 sequence is 16 residues long. V was cut by 1 base and J by 4 bases, with 13 bases left in between. Germline CDR1 and CDR2: MGHDK and SYGVNS. Here the CDR3 DNA reads TGTGCCAGCAGTGAATGGACAGACTGGGCCACCGGGGAGCTGTTTTTT. It is translated as CASSEWTDWATGELFF.

The chain couples TRBV18 to TRBJ2-1; tentatively, D is TRBD1 (5 bases). Between the trimmed V and J ends, which lost 0 bases and 7 bases, there was a span of 10 bases. CDR3 length: 14 residues. The germline V gene has CDR1 KGHSH and CDR2 LQKENI. CDR3 loop: CASSPPAGPNEQFF. As DNA, the CDR3 is TGTGCCAGCTCACCACCGGCAGGGCCGAATGAGCAGTTCTTC.

This chain uses TRBV20-1 with TRBJ2-2, with a possible D match to TRBD2 (5 bases). Germline V gene lookup returns CDR1 DFQATT and CDR2 SNEGSKA (reference sequence). The V end lost 6 bases, the J end lost 8 bases, and 10 bases lay between the germline ends. CDR3 size: 11 residues. CDR3 in DNA: TGCAGTGCGGACTGCGTGGGGGAGCTGTTTTTT. Amino acid sequence: CSADCVGELFF.

This chain joins TRBV27 and TRBJ2-5; D is possibly TRBD1 (5 bases). The V gene lost 3 bases and the J gene lost 1 base, with 12 bases spanning the gap. The CDR3 has 15 residues. CDR1 and CDR2 from the germline V gene are MNHEY and SMNVEV (reference sequence). The CDR3 sequence is CASSFGAGLQETQYF. The CDR3 bases are TGTGCCAGCAGTTTTGGGGCAGGCCTCCAAGAGACCCAGTACTTC.

This clone has only a few counts. V is TRBV30 and J is TRBJ2-3; TRBD1 matches at 10 bases. Unmatched junction bases numbered 6, after V lost 8 bases and J lost 4 bases. CDR3 size: 13 residues. The germline gives CDR1 GTSNPN, CDR2 SVGIG (reference sequence). The DNA of the CDR3 is TGTGCCAGCCGGGACAGGGGATCAGATACGCAGTATTTT. The encoded protein is CASRDRGSDTQYF. The entire variable domain, with the rest obtained from reference TRBV30 and TRBJ2-3, is as follows: SQTIHQWPATLVQPVGSPLSLECTVEGTSNPNLYWYRQAAGRGLQLLFYSVGIGQISSEVPQNLSASRPQDRQFILSSKKLLLSDSGFYLCASRDRGSDTQYFGPGTRLTVL.

This clone was detected a few times. The J gene is TRBJ2-1, the V gene TRBV19; a weak D match, TRBD1 (5 bases). The CDR3 runs 14 residues. Trimming took off 8 bases at V and 5 bases at J, with 16 bases between the two ends. The V gene's germline CDR1 is LNHDA and CDR2 SQIVND (reference sequence). CDR3 sequence (DNA): TGTGCCAGTGCTAGTAGGGGTCGGGACAATGAGCAGTTCTTC. It is translated as CASASRGRDNEQFF.